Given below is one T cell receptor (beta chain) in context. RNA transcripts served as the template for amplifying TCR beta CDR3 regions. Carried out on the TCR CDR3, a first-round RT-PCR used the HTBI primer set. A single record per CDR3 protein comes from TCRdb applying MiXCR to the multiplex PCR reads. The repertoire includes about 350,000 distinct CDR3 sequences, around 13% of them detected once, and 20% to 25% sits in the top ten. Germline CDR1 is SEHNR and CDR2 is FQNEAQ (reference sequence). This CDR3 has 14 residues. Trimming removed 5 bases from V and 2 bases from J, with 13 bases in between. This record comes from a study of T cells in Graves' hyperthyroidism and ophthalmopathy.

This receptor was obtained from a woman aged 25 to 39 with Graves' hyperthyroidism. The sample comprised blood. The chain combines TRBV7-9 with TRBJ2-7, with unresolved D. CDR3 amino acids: CASSPHLSTYEQYF. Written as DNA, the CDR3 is TGTGCCAGCAGCCCCCATTTAAGTACCTACGAGCAGTACTTC.